The sequence of this TCR beta chain was determined in a study of blood T cell repertoires in COVID-19. Germline V gene data show CDR1 as LGHDT and CDR2 as YNNKEL (reference sequence). The CDR3 runs 13 residues. The V end lost 1 base, the J end lost 5 bases, and 8 bases lay between the germline ends. The data were produced by immunoSEQ multiplex PCR, yet TCRdb's version contains in-frame clones alone and is incomplete. This sample has 140,000 to 150,000 clones; over 75% occur once, and the top ten carry 0.95% to 1.5%. The rearrangement uses TRBV3-1 (or the pseudogene TRBV3-2) and TRBJ1-1; D is uncertain. This clonotype was sampled from a woman in her thirties with acute COVID-19. What was sequenced was PBMCs or T cells enriched from blood (not recorded which). The CDR3 DNA is TGTGCCAGCAGCCAAGCGACTAGGACTGAAGCTTTCTTT. Amino acids: CASSQATRTEAFF.